These 14 T cell receptor beta chains originate from one sample sequenced in a study of CD8+ T cells in alopecia areata (dated by TCRdb to the late 2010s). Receptor amplification or capture employed the immunoSEQ multiplex PCR assay. RNA was extracted from all samples and reverse transcribed into cDNA, which served as template for TCR sequencing. Drawn from immuneACCESS, this table holds only the in-frame rearrangements with V and J called that TCRdb kept. Clones are partly lost; checked studies trace under half to an unresolved V gene and leave the rest unexplained. Present in this sample are 140,000 to 150,000 clones, over 70% of which were seen just once. The top ten clones comprise more than 12% of the sample. Sample time point, as interpreted from the label and publication: baseline before oral tofacitinib. The starting material was CD8+ T cells sorted from blood, obtained at week 0. The source of these receptors is a human donor with alopecia areata.

The V call is TRBV5-6, the J call TRBJ2-7; perhaps TRBD1 as D (5 bases). Germline-derived CDR1 and CDR2 are SGHDT and YYEEEE. V was pared by 4 bases and J by 6 bases, with 14 bases between. The CDR3 loop spans 13 amino acids. CDR3 loop: CASSKNQGSEQYF. CDR3 nucleotides: TGTGCCAGCAGCAAAAATCAGGGTAGCGAGCAGTACTTC.

The chain couples TRBV11-2 to TRBJ2-4, with a tentative D call TRBD2 (6 bases). The CDR3 contains 16 residues. Germline V gene data show CDR1 as SGHAT and CDR2 as FQNNGV. Trimming pared 3 bases from V and 9 bases from J, leaving 21 bases between. CDR3 nucleotides: TGTGCCAGCAGCTTGCCTGGCGGGACCGTAGGAGGCATTCAGTACTTC. This codes for CASSLPGGTVGGIQYF.

This clone showed up just once. Germline and junction disagree at one end, which may indicate a read error. The same CDR3 can be traced to other DNA sequences in this sample. The chain employs TRBV19 and TRBJ2-2; D might be TRBD2 (5 bases). CDR1 is LNHDA, CDR2 SQIVND, per germline (reference sequence). This CDR3 contains 13 residues. The CDR3 nucleotides read TGTGCCAGTACACGGTCGGGAACCGGGGAGCTGTTCTTT. This codes for CASTRSGTGELFF.

The rearrangement links TRBV29-1 to TRBJ2-2; 7 bases match TRBD1. CDR1 is SQVTM and CDR2 is ANQGSEA in the germline V gene. J lost 7 bases, V lost 5 bases, and 4 bases had no gene match. The CDR3 totals 12 residues. CDR3 sequence (DNA): TGCAGCGTTCTAGGGGGCAACGGGGAGCTGTTTTTT. It translates to CSVLGGNGELFF.

The J gene is TRBJ2-7, the V gene TRBV5-1; D perhaps matches TRBD1 (5 bases). The CDR3 runs 14 residues. With 3 bases removed from V and 0 bases from J, the gap between germline ends came to 10 bases. Germline CDR1 SGHRS, CDR2 YFSETQ. The CDR3 sequence is CASSSTENSYEQYF. The DNA for the CDR3 is TGCGCCAGCAGCTCGACAGAAAACTCCTACGAGCAGTACTTC.

The genes are TRBV5-6 and TRBJ2-7; 11 bases agree with TRBD2. The length of the CDR3 is 15 residues. The germline CDR1 and CDR2 sequences are SGHDT and YYEEEE. After removal of 4 bases from V and 1 base from J, the junction contained 4 bases not matched to a gene. This chain's CDR3 is CASSRGLAESYEQYF. The DNA of the CDR3 is TGTGCCAGCAGCCGGGGACTAGCGGAGTCCTACGAGCAGTACTTC.

The chain carries TRBV29-1 and TRBJ2-7; D might be TRBD1 or TRBD2, each matching 5 bases. The V gene's germline CDR1 is SQVTM and CDR2 ANQGSEA. The CDR3 has 14 residues. Trimming cost V 6 bases and J 0 bases, with 15 bases left between them. The CDR3 DNA sequence: TGCAGCGTGATAAACCGGGACGTCTCCTACGAGCAGTACTTC. Residues: CSVINRDVSYEQYF.

J is TRBJ1-1 and V is TRBV7-9; D remains ambiguous. CDR1 is SEHNR and CDR2 is FQNEAQ in the germline V gene (reference sequence). CDR3 length: 12 residues. Trimming took off 5 bases at V and 6 bases at J, with 10 bases between the two ends. CDR3 nucleotides: TGTGCCAGCAGCCCGAGCGGTCCTGAAGCTTTCTTT. This gives the protein CASSPSGPEAFF.

The chain is built from TRBV19 and TRBJ2-5, with unresolved D. This CDR3 comprises 13 residues. Deletions cut 7 bases from V and 3 bases from J, with 12 bases between. Germline lookup yields CDR1 LNHDA and CDR2 SQIVND (reference sequence). The CDR3 coding sequence is TGTGCCAGTACCTCGAACGGCGAAGAGACCCAGTACTTC. This translates into CASTSNGEETQYF.

This sequence joins TRBV5-1 and TRBJ2-7; 7 bases agree with TRBD2. J lost 6 bases, V lost 6 bases, and 6 bases had no gene match. CDR1 is SGHRS, CDR2 YFSETQ, per germline. There are 12 residues in the CDR3. CDR3 nucleotide sequence: TGCGCCAGCACCCCGGGCGGGGGCGAGCAGTACTTC. Translating it yields CASTPGGGEQYF.

This rearrangement joins TRBV11-2 to TRBJ2-7; the D call may be TRBD1 or TRBD2 (5 bases each). Per the germline V gene, CDR1 is SGHAT and CDR2 is FQNNGV. V lost 1 base and J 0 bases, leaving 10 bases between the germline ends. The CDR3 runs to 15 residues. The CDR3 reads CASSLGAGSSYEQYF. The CDR3, as DNA: TGTGCCAGCAGCTTAGGGGCAGGGAGCTCCTACGAGCAGTACTTC.

V and J are TRBV30 and TRBJ2-7; D gene ambiguous. Germline V CDR1 and CDR2: GTSNPN, SVGIG (reference sequence). The CDR3 has 12 amino acids. The V gene lost 3 bases and the J gene lost 3 bases, with 9 bases spanning the gap. This CDR3 is CAWREDIYEQYF. CDR3 coding DNA: TGTGCCTGGAGAGAAGACATCTACGAGCAGTACTTC.

The V and J genes are TRBV9 and TRBJ2-1, with D uncertain. CDR3 length: 12 residues. V lost 1 base, J lost 1 base, and 0 bases lay in between. The V gene's germline CDR1 is SGDLS and CDR2 YYNGEE. CDR3 nucleotide sequence: TGTGCCAGCAGCGTATCCTACAATGAGCAGTTCTTC. It encodes CASSVSYNEQFF.

The chain couples TRBV7-9 to TRBJ2-1; 10 bases line up with TRBD1. V lost 5 bases, J lost 6 bases, and 4 bases stayed unmatched. The CDR3 is 14 amino acids. Per germline, CDR1 SEHNR and CDR2 FQNEAQ (reference sequence). CDR3 region: CASSPDRGGNEQFF. The CDR3 DNA is TGTGCCAGCAGCCCGGACAGGGGGGGCAATGAGCAGTTCTTC.